This is a list of T cell receptor beta chains from one sample in a study of shared clonotypes between healthy human individuals. Generated by immunoSEQ multiplex PCR, the TCRdb table keeps only in-frame clones and is missing some. The sample records roughly 1,500,000 clones, approximately 98.5% being singletons. The material sequenced was naive CD4+ T cells sorted from blood. The receptors originated from a man younger than 40 in good health. Both conserved end residues are part of each CDR3. A D gene is named only where the DNA matches it firmly. Clone sizes are given selectively: once, few, many, or a class where the clone is expanded.

>NA|TRBJ2-1|NA|TRBV11-3
TGTGCCAGCAGCCCCGACAGGTGGGATGAGCAGTTCTTC
CASSPDRWDEQFF
>NA|TRBJ1-2|TRBD1|TRBV6-1
TGTGCCAGCAGCGCAGGGGGAGGCTACACCTTC
CASSAGGGYTF
>NA|TRBJ2-5|TRBD2|TRBV9
TGTGCCAGCAGCGTATCTGGTAGCGGGAAAGAGACCCAGTACTTC
CASSVSGSGKETQYF
>NA|TRBJ1-2|NA|TRBV28
TGTGCCAGCAGTTTATCGGGGGGCGGAGGCTACACCTTC
CASSLSGGGGYTF
>NA|TRBJ2-7|NA|TRBV21-1
TGTGCCAGCAGCAAAGCCGCCAAGTTCCCCCTCTACGAGCAGTACTTC
CASSKAAKFPLYEQYF
>NA|TRBJ2-1|TRBD1|TRBV7-2
TGTGCCAGCAGCTGGGACAGAAGTACCTACAATGAGCAGTTCTTC
CASSWDRSTYNEQFF
>NA|TRBJ1-1|TRBD1|TRBV18
TGTGCCAGCTCATCGACAGGGTCTGACACTGAAGCTTTCTTT
CASSSTGSDTEAFF
>NA|TRBJ2-1|TRBD2|TRBV28
TGTGCCAGCAGGCTCATTCGGACTAGCGGGAGGGAAGAGCAGTTCTTC
CASRLIRTSGREEQFF
>NA|TRBJ2-1|NA|TRBV7-2
TGTGCCAGCAGCCCCGTCTACAACGAGCAGTTCTTC
CASSPVYNEQFF
>few|TRBJ1-2|NA|TRBV5-1
TGCGCCAGCAGCTTGGAGGTCGGGTCTGGCTACACCTTC
CASSLEVGSGYTF
>once|TRBJ2-3|NA|TRBV28
TGTGCCAGCAGTGCAGCTGGTACGCAGTATTTT
CASSAAGTQYF
>NA|TRBJ2-3|NA|TRBV7-2
TGTGCCAGCAGCTTAGTCGACAGAAATACGCAGTATTTT
CASSLVDRNTQYF
>NA|TRBJ2-1|NA|TRBV9
TGTGCCAGCAGCGTAGAGGGGTCGGCCAATGAGCAGTTCTTC
CASSVEGSANEQFF
>NA|TRBJ2-4|TRBD1|TRBV28
TGTGCCAGCAGTTTACCCGGGACAGAAAACATTCAGTACTTC
CASSLPGTENIQYF
>NA|TRBJ2-2|TRBD1|TRBV19
TGTGCCAGTAGTCCTCGGACAGGTACCGGGGAGCTGTTTTTT
CASSPRTGTGELFF
>once|TRBJ2-5|NA|TRBV7-6
TGTGCCAGCAGCTTAGGTCCGTCGACATACCAAGAGACCCAGTACTTC
CASSLGPSTYQETQYF
>NA|TRBJ1-4|NA|TRBV7-8
TGTGCCAGCACTTATCGGGGAGGCGGTGAAAAACTGTTTTTT
CASTYRGGGEKLFF
>NA|TRBJ1-1|TRBD1|TRBV7-2
TGTGCCAGCAGCTTAGGGGACAGACTGAACACTGAAGCTTTCTTT
CASSLGDRLNTEAFF
>NA|TRBJ1-4|NA|TRBV18
TGTGCCAGCTCACCGGGGGGAGAAAAACTGTTTTTT
CASSPGGEKLFF
>NA|TRBJ1-1|NA|TRBV11-2
TGTGCCAGCAGCCCCCCAGGGAGCACTGAAGCTTTCTTT
CASSPPGSTEAFF
>NA|TRBJ2-7|TRBD2|TRBV19
TGTGCCAGTAGTATTCCGGGAGGGCCGGTCGAGCAGTACTTC
CASSIPGGPVEQYF
>NA|TRBJ2-7|NA|TRBV11-3
TGTGCCAGCAGCTTAGGTCCAGGGTCGAGCTACGAGCAGTACTTC
CASSLGPGSSYEQYF
>NA|TRBJ2-7|TRBD2|TRBV5-6
TGTGCCAGCAGCTGGGGGCCGGGACTAGCGGGAGGCAACTTC
CASSWGPGLAGGNF
>NA|TRBJ2-7|NA|TRBV2
TGTGCCAGCAGCCCCCAGCAAAGCTCCTACGAGCAGTACTTC
CASSPQQSSYEQYF
>NA|TRBJ2-1|NA|TRBV5-3
TGTGCCAGAAGCACCGCGGAGAGCTACAATGAGCAGTTCTTC
CARSTAESYNEQFF
>NA|TRBJ1-3|NA|TRBV6-4
TGTGCCAGCAGACCTACAGGGAACACACACACCATATATTTT
CASRPTGNTHTIYF
>NA|TRBJ2-7|NA|TRBV29-1
TGCAGCGTTGTAAGCGACTACGAGCAGTACTTC
CSVVSDYEQYF
>NA|TRBJ1-4|NA|TRBV27
TGTGCCAGCAGACCGTCAAGCCGTAATGAAAAACTGTTTTTT
CASRPSSRNEKLFF
>NA|TRBJ2-7|TRBD1|TRBV5-1
TGCGCCAGCAGCTCAAGGGACAGGGGGATTTCCTACGAGCAGTACTTC
CASSSRDRGISYEQYF
>NA|TRBJ2-5|NA|TRBV20-1
TGCAGTGCTCGGGGGGAGACCCAGTACTTC
CSARGETQYF
>NA|TRBJ2-1|TRBD2|TRBV9
TGTGCCAGCAGCGGGAGGCAAAGACTACTAGCGGAATCCTACAATGAGCAGTTCTTC
CASSGRQRLLAESYNEQFF